In its sample, the clone carrying this T cell receptor (beta chain) was seen a few times. This entry is derived from a study of regulatory T cells in long-lasting Graves disease. CDR1 is DFQATT, CDR2 SNEGSKA, per germline (reference sequence). V was clipped by 0 bases and J by 2 bases, with 14 bases between them. CDR3 length equals 15 residues. Described time point: persistent/refractory GD, antithyroid drugs over 5 years with positive TRAb. Extracted RNA from PBMCs served as the source of the TCR library. Libraries of TCR beta came from iRepertoire HTBI primers plus Arm-PCR of CDR3 regions. A single record per CDR3 protein comes from TCRdb applying MiXCR to the multiplex PCR reads. The sample includes nearly 350,000 distinct CDR3 sequences, about 18% of them seen just once.

This sequence originates from a female donor with Graves disease. The specimen comprised peripheral blood mononuclear cells (PBMCs), sampled when the disease was refractory, from a patient treated with antithyroid drugs. The genes are TRBV20-1 and TRBJ2-7; a possible D gene is TRBD2 (5 bases). The chain's CDR3 is CSARDSVRDTYEQYF. DNA for the CDR3: TGCAGTGCTAGAGATAGTGTCCGGGATACCTACGAGCAGTACTTC.